This T cell receptor (beta chain) is drawn from a study of cytotoxic CD8 clonotypes in ibrutinib-treated CLL. Study at large: The sample average was approximately 250,000 productive templates and 85,000 to 100,000 productive rearrangements.

Of note for this clone: Its antigen is still unknown.

Sequencing was performed with immunoSEQ multiplex PCR; in TCRdb, only in-frame clones are kept and a portion is missing. Here the sample spans around 7,900 clones, roughly 71% being singletons. Germline V gene sequence: CDR1 MDHEN, CDR2 SYDVKM. The V gene lost 3 bases and the J gene lost 8 bases, with 13 bases spanning the gap. The CDR3 contains 13 residues. General study points: In comparison with age-matched healthy donors, baseline clonality was higher and tracked circulating CD8+ T-cell counts.

The source of this sequence is a human donor with chronic lymphocytic leukemia. This sample comprised PBMCs, obtained before ibrutinib treatment. The rearrangement joins TRBV28 to TRBJ1-2, with D hard to call. This CDR3 is CASSFGRSRGYTF. The CDR3 DNA sequence: TGTGCCAGCAGTTTCGGCAGGTCGAGGGGCTACACCTTC.